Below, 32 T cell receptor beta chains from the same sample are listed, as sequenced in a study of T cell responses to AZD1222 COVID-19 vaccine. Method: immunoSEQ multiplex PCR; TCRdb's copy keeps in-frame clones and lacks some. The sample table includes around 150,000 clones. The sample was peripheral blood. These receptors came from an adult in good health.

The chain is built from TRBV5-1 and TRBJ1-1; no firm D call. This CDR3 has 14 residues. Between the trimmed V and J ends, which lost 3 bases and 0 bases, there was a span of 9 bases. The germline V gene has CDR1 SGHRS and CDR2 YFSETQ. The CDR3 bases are TGCGCCAGCAGCTCTTCAGCCGTGAACACTGAAGCTTTCTTT. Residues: CASSSSAVNTEAFF.

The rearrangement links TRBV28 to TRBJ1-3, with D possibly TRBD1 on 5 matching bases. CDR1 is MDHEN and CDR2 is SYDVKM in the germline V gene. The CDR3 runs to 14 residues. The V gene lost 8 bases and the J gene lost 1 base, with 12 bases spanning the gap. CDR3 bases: TGTGCCAGCGGCGAAACAGGATCTGGAAACACCATATATTTT. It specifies CASGETGSGNTIYF.

The CDR3 loop reads CASSIRGGTEYAEAFF. CDR3 coding DNA: TGTGCCAGTAGTATTAGGGGGGGGACAGAGTACGCTGAAGCTTTCTTT. This chain joins TRBV19 and TRBJ1-1, with 7 nucleotides matching TRBD1. The V gene's germline CDR1 is LNHDA and CDR2 SQIVND (reference sequence). Germline trimming cut 3 bases from V and 6 bases from J; bases unmatched to any gene: 13. The CDR3 sequence is 16 residues long.

As DNA, the CDR3 is TGCAGTGCTCCCCGGCCGGGCGGGCAGTACTTC. It yields the protein CSAPRPGGQYF. The chain recombines TRBV20-1 with TRBJ2-7; D unclear. V gave up 5 bases and J gave up 9 bases, with 14 bases separating them. The V gene's germline CDR1 is DFQATT and CDR2 SNEGSKA (reference sequence). The CDR3 length is 11 residues.

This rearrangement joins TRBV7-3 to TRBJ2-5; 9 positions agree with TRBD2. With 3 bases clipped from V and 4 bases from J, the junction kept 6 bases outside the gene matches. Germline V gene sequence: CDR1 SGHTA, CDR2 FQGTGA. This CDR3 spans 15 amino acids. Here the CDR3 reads CASSLAGGPLETQYF. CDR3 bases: TGTGCCAGCAGCTTGGCGGGGGGGCCTTTAGAGACCCAGTACTTC.

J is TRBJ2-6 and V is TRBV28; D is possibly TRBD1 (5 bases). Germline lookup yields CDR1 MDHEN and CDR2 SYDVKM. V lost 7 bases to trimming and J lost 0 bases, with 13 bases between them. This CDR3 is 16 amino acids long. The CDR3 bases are TGTGCCAGCACGGGTCAGGGTTTCTCTGGGGCCAACGTCCTGACTTTC. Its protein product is CASTGQGFSGANVLTF.

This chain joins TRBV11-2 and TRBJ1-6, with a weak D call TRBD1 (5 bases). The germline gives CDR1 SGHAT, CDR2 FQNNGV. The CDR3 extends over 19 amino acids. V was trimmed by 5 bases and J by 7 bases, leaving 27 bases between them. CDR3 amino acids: CASSPRSGGGDRGNSPLHF. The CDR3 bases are TGTGCCAGCAGCCCTAGGTCGGGTGGGGGGGACCGAGGGAATTCACCCCTCCACTTT.

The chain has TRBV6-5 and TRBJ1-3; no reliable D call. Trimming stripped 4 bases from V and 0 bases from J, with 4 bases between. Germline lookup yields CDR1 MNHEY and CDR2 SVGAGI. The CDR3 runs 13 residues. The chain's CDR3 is CASSSSSGNTIYF. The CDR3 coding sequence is TGTGCCAGCAGTTCCTCCTCTGGAAACACCATATATTTT.

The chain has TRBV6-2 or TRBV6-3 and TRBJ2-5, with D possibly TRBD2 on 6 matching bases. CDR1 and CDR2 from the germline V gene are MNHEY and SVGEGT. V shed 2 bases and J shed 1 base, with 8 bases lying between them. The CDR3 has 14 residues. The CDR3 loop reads CASSYQAGQETQYF. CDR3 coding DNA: TGTGCCAGCAGTTACCAAGCGGGCCAAGAGACCCAGTACTTC.

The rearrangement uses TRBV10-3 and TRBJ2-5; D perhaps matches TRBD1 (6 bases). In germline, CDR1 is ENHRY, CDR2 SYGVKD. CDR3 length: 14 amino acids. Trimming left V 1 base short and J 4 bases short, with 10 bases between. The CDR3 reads CAISEFVGGETQYF. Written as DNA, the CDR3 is TGTGCCATCAGTGAGTTCGTAGGGGGAGAGACCCAGTACTTC.

CDR3 coding DNA: TGTGCCAGCAGCCAAGAAGGGACAGGGACTTCACCCCTCCACTTT. Translating it yields CASSQEGTGTSPLHF. The chain employs TRBV3-1 (or the pseudogene TRBV3-2) and TRBJ1-6; 9 bases line up with TRBD1. The CDR3 is 15 amino acids. The V gene's germline CDR1 is LGHDT and CDR2 YNNKEL (reference sequence). V dropped 0 bases and J dropped 9; count of bases not matched to a gene: 3.

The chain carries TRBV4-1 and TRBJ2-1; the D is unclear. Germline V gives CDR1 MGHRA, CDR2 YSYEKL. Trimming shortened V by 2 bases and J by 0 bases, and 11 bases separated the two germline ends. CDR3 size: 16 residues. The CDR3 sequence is CASSQSWSSSYNEQFF. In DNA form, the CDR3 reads TGCGCCAGCAGCCAAAGTTGGAGCAGCTCCTACAATGAGCAGTTCTTC.

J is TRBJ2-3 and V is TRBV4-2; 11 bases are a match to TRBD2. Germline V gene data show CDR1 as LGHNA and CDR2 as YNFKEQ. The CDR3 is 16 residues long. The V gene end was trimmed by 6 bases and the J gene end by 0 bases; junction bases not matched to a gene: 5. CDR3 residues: CASRHTSGGSTDTQYF. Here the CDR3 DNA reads TGTGCCAGCAGGCATACTAGCGGGGGAAGCACAGATACGCAGTATTTT.

The DNA for the CDR3 is TGTGCCAGCAGTGAATCCAGCGGGGGGGCCGATCTAACAGATACGCAGTATTTT. Encoded protein: CASSESSGGADLTDTQYF. The V gene is TRBV25-1, the J gene TRBJ2-3; 10 bases line up with TRBD2. CDR3 length: 18 residues. Trimming cost V 1 base and J 3 bases; bases outside gene matches: 10. Per germline, CDR1 MGHDK and CDR2 SYGVNS.

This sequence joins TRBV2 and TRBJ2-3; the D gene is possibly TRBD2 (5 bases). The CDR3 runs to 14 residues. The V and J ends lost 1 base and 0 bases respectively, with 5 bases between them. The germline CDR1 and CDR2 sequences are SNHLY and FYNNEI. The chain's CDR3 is CASSEGLSTDTQYF. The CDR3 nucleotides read TGTGCCAGCAGTGAAGGACTAAGCACAGATACGCAGTATTTT.

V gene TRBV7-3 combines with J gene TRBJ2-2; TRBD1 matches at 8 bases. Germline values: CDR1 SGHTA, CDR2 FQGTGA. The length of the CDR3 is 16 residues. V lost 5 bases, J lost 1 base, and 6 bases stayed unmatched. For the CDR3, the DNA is TGTGCCAGCAGCGTCGACAGGGGCATGAACACCGGGGAGCTGTTTTTT. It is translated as CASSVDRGMNTGELFF.

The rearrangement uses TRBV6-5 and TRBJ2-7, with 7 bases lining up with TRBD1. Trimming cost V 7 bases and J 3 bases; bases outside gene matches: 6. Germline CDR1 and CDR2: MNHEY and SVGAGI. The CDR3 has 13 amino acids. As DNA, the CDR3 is TGTGCCAGCACCGGGACAGTGGGCTACGAGCAGTACTTC. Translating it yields CASTGTVGYEQYF.

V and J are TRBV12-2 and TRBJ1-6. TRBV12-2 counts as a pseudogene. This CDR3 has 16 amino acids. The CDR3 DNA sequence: TGTGCAAGTCGCTTAGGGGGGTCCCAGTATAATTCACCCCTCCACTTT. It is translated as CASRLGGSQYNSPLHF.

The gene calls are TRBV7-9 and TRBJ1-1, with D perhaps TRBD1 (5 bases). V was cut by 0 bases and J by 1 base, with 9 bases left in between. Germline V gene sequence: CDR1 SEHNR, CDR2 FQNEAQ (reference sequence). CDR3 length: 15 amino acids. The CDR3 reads CASSLAAGQNTEAFF. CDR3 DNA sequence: TGTGCCAGCAGCTTAGCGGCTGGACAGAACACTGAAGCTTTCTTT.

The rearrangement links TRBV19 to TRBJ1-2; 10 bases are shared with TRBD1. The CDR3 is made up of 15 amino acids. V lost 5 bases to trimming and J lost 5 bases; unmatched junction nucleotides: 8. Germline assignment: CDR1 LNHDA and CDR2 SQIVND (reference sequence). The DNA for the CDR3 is TGTGCCAGTAGTCCCAGGGACAGGGGCGGTTATGGCTACACCTTC. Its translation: CASSPRDRGGYGYTF.

CDR3 bases: TGTGCCTGGAGTGTGGGACAGCACACTGAAGCTTTCTTT. Protein: CAWSVGQHTEAFF. V and J are TRBV30 and TRBJ1-1; 7 positions match TRBD1. The CDR3 covers 13 residues. Germline CDR1 GTSNPN, CDR2 SVGIG (reference sequence). V gave up 0 bases and J gave up 3 bases; unmatched junction bases: 1.

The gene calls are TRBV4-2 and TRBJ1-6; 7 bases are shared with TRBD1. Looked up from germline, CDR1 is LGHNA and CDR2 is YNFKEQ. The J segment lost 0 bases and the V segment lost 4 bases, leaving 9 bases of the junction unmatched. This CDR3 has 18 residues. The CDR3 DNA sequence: TGTGCCAGCAGCCCCCAAGGACAGGCCAGCTCCTATAATTCACCCCTCCACTTT. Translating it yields CASSPQGQASSYNSPLHF.

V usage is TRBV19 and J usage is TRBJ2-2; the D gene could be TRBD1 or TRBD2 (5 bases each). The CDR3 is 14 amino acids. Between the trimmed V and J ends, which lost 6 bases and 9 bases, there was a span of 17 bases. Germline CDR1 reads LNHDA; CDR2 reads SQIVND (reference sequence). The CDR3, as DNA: TGTGCCAGTAGGCCACCCCAGGGAGATAGGGAGCTGTTTTTT. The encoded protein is CASRPPQGDRELFF.

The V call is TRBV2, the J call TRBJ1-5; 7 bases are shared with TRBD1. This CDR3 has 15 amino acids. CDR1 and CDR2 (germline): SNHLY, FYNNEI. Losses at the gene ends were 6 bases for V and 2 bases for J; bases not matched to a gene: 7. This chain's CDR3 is CASRQGQQGNQPQHF. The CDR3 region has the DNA TGTGCCAGCAGACAGGGACAGCAGGGCAATCAGCCCCAGCATTTT.

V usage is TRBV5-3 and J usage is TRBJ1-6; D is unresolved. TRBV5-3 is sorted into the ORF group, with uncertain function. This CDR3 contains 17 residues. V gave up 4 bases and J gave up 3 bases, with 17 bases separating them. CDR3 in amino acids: CARSLPRGANYNSPLHF. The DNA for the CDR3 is TGTGCCAGAAGCCTGCCTCGGGGTGCCAACTATAATTCACCCCTCCACTTT.

The chain's CDR3 is CASSPSLTSGLVSYNEQFF. The CDR3 bases are TGTGCCAGCTCACCTTCCCTGACTAGCGGGCTTGTCTCCTACAATGAGCAGTTCTTC. This rearrangement joins TRBV18 to TRBJ2-1; 10 nucleotides agree with TRBD2. The length of the CDR3 is 19 residues. Per germline, CDR1 KGHSH and CDR2 LQKENI. V lost 3 bases to trimming and J lost 0 bases; unmatched junction nucleotides: 11.

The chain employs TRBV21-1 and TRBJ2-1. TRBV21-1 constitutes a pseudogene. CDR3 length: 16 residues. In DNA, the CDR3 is TGTGCCAGCACCGGCCGTTGGTTACGCTCCTACAATGAGCAGTTCTTC. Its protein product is CASTGRWLRSYNEQFF.

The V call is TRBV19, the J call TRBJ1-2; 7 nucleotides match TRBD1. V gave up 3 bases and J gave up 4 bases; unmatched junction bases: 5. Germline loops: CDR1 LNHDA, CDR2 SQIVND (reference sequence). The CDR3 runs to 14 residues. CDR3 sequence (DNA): TGTGCCAGTAGTATGGGGACAGTTACCTATGGCTACACCTTC. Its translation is CASSMGTVTYGYTF.

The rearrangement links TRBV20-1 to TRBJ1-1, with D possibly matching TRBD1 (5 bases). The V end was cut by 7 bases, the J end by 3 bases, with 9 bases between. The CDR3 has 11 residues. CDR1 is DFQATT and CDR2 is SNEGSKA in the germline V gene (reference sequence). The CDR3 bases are TGCAGTGTCCAGGGTTACACTGAAGCTTTCTTT. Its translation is CSVQGYTEAFF.

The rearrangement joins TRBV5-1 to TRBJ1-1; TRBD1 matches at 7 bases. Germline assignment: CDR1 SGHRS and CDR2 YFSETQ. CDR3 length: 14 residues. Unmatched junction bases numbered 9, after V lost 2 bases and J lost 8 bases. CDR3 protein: CASSLQGTNREAFF. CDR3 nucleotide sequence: TGCGCCAGCAGCTTACAGGGGACAAACCGGGAAGCTTTCTTT. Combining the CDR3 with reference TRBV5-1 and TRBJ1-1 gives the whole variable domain KAGVTQTPRYLIKTRGQQVTLSCSPISGHRSVSWYQQTPGQGLQFLFEYFSETQRNKGNFPGRFSGRQFSNSRSEMNVSTLELGDSALYLCASSLQGTNREAFFGQGTRLTVV.

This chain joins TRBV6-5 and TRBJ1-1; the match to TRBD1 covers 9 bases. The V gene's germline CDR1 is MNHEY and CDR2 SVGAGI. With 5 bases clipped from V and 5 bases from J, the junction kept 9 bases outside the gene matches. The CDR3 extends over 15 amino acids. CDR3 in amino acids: CASSIDPTGGTEAFF. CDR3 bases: TGTGCCAGCAGTATTGACCCGACAGGGGGGACTGAAGCTTTCTTT.

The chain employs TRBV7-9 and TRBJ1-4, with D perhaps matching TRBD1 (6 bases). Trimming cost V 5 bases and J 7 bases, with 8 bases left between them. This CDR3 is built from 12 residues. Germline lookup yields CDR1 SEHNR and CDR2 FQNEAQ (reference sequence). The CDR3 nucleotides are TGTGCCAGCAGCAAACAGGGTGAAAAACTGTTTTTT. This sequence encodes CASSKQGEKLFF.